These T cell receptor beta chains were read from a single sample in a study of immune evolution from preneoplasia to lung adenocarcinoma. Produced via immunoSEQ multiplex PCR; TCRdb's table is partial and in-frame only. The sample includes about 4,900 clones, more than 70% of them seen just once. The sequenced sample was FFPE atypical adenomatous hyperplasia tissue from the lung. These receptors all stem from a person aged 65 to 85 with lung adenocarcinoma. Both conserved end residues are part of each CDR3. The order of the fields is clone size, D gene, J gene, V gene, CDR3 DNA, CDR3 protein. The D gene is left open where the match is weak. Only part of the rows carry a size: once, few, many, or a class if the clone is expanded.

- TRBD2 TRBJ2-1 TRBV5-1 TGCGCCAGCAGCCTCTCGCGGGGGGGCCGTGGAGTTGAGCAGTTCTTC CASSLSRGGRGVEQFF
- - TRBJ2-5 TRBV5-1 TGCGCCAGCAGACAGGACAGACAAGAGACCCAGTACTTC CASRQDRQETQYF
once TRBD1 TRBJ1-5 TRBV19 TGTGCCAGTAGTCCCTCGGACAGGGGGCCAGCACCCCAGCCCCAGCATTTT CASSPSDRGPAPQPQHF
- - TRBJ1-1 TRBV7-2 TGTGCCAGCAGCTTAGATCCCCGGTACACTGAAGCTTTCTTT CASSLDPRYTEAFF
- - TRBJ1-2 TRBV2 TGTGCCAGCAGTGAATTCCTGGTTTACGGCTACACCTTC CASSEFLVYGYTF
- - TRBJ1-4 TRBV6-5 TGTGCCAGCAGTTACTTAGGCAGTAATGAAAAACTGTTTTTT CASSYLGSNEKLFF
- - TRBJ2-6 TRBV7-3 TGTGCCAGCAGCTCCGGGCAGCCTGGGGCCAACGTCCTGACTTTC CASSSGQPGANVLTF
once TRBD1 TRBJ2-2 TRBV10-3 TGTGCCATCAAGGACGGACAGGGAAGCGGGGAGCTGTTTTTT CAIKDGQGSGELFF
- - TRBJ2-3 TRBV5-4 TGTGCCAGCAGCGCGGGACAGCGCCGTGAGGTAGATACGCAGTATTTT CASSAGQRREVDTQYF
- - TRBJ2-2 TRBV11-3 TGTGCCAGCAGCTTAGTATTAGCAGGGGACACCGGGGAGCTGTTTTTT CASSLVLAGDTGELFF
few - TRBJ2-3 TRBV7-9 TGTGCCAGCAGCTTAAATTTTGGTACGCAGTATTTT CASSLNFGTQYF
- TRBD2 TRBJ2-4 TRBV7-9 TGTGCCAGCAGCTCTGAGGGACTAGCGGGATCTATGGCCAAAAACATTCAGTACTTC CASSSEGLAGSMAKNIQYF
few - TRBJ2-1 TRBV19 TGTGCCAGTATCGGCAGGGAGTCCTACAATGAGCAGTTCTTC CASIGRESYNEQFF
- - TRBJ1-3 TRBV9 TGTGCCAGCAGCGTACCAGGGAGAAACACCATATATTTT CASSVPGRNTIYF
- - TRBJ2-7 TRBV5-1 TGCGCCAGCAGCTTGGTTGCAGCCGCATTATACGAGCAGTACTTC CASSLVAAALYEQYF
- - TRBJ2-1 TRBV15 TGTGCCACCAGCAGAGATTACGGCCCGCAAGTTGGGAATGAGCAGTTCTTC CATSRDYGPQVGNEQFF
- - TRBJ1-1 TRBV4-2 TGTGCCAGCAGCCCCAGACTCACAGTAGGCGAAACTGAAGCTTTCTTT CASSPRLTVGETEAFF
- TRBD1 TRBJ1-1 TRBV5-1 TGCGCCAGCAGCACGGGACAGGGGGCAGGGAACACTGAAGCTTTCTTT CASSTGQGAGNTEAFF
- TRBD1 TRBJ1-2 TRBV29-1 TGCAGCGTTGGGGACAGGGTTAAGGATGGCTACACCTTC CSVGDRVKDGYTF
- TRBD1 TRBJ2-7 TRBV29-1 TGCAGCGTTGTAGGACAGGGCTACGAGCAGTACTTC CSVVGQGYEQYF
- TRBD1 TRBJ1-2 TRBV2 TGTGGAGGAAGGGACAGTTCTAACTATGGCTACACCTTC CGGRDSSNYGYTF
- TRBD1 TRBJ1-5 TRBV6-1 TGTGCCAGCCACCCGACAGGGAGCTTTCAGCCCCAGCATTTT CASHPTGSFQPQHF